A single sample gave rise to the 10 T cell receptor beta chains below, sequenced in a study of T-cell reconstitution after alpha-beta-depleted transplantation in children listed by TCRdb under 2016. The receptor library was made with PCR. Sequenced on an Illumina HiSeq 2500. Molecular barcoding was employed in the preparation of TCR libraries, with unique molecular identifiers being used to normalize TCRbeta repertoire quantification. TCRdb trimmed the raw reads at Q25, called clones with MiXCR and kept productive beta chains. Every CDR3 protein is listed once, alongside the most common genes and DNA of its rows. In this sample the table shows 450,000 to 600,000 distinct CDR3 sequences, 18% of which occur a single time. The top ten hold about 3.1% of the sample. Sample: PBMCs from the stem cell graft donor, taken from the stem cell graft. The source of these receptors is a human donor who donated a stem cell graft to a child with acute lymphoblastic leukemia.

This CDR3 reads CASSPTGRWRNTGELFF. The CDR3 nucleotides read TGTGCCAGTAGTCCGACAGGGCGTTGGCGGAACACCGGGGAGCTGTTTTTT. The rearrangement uses TRBV19 and TRBJ2-2, with 7 bases lining up with TRBD1. The germline CDR1 and CDR2 sequences are LNHDA and SQIVND (reference sequence). This CDR3 has 17 residues. The trim removed 5 bases at V and 1 base at J, leaving 10 bases unmatched.

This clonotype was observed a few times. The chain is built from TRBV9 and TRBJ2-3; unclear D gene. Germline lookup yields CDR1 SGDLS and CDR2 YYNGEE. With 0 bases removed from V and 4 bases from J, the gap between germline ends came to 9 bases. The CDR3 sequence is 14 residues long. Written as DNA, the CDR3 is TGTGCCAGCAGCGTAGAAGTCTCGTCAGATACGCAGTATTTT. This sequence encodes CASSVEVSSDTQYF.

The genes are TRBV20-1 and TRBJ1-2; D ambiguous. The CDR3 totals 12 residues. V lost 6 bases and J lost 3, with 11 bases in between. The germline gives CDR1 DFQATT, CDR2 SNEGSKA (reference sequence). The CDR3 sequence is CSARTAHYGYTF. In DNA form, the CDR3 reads TGCAGTGCCCGGACCGCACACTATGGCTACACCTTC.

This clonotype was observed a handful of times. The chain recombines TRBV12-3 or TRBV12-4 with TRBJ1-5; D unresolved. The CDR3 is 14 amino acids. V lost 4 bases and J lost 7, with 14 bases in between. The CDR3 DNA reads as TGTGCCAGCAGTTCAGTGGGCCGGAGCCAGCCCCAGCATTTT. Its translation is CASSSVGRSQPQHF.

In DNA form, the CDR3 reads TGCAGCGTTGGTAGGGAGAACAGCTACGAGCAGTACTTC. Protein product: CSVGRENSYEQYF. V is TRBV29-1 and J is TRBJ2-7, with a weak D call TRBD2 (5 bases). The CDR3 is 13 residues long. CDR1 and CDR2 (germline): SQVTM, ANQGSEA. The V end lost 4 bases, the J end lost 3 bases, and 13 bases lay between the germline ends.

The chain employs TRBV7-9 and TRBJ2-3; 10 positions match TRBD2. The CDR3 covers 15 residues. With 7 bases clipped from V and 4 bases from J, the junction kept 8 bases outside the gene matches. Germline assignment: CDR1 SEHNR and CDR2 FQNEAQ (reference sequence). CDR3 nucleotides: TGTGCCAGCACCCAGGGACTAGCGCGGGCAGATACGCAGTATTTT. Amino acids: CASTQGLARADTQYF.

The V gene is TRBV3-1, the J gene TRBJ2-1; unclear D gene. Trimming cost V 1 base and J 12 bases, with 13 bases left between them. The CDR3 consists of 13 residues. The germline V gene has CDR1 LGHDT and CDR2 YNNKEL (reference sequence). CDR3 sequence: CASSQVAASGQFF. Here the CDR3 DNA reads TGTGCCAGCAGCCAAGTGGCCGCTTCGGGGCAGTTCTTC.

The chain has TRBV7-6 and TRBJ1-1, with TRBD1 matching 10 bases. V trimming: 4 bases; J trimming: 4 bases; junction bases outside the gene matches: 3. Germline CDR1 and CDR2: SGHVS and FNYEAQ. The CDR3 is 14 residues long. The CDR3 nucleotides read TGTGCCAGCAGCTCGAGGACAGGGGGCACTGAAGCTTTCTTT. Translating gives CASSSRTGGTEAFF. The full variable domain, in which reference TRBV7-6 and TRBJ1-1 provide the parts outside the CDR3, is GAGVSQSPRYKVTKRGQDVALRCDPISGHVSLYWYRQALGQGPEFLTYFNYEAQQDKSGLPNDRFSAERPEGSISTLTIQRTEQRDSAMYRCASSSRTGGTEAFFGQGTRLTVV.

The DNA for the CDR3 is TGTGCCAGCAGCTTGGTGCGGGGGGGAAGGACCCAGTACTTC. It codes for CASSLVRGGRTQYF. The gene calls are TRBV11-1 and TRBJ2-5; 9 bases agree with TRBD2. In germline, CDR1 is SGHAT, CDR2 FQDESV (reference sequence). The CDR3 is made up of 14 amino acids. Trimming at V came to 3 bases and at J to 7 bases, leaving 6 bases not matched to a gene.

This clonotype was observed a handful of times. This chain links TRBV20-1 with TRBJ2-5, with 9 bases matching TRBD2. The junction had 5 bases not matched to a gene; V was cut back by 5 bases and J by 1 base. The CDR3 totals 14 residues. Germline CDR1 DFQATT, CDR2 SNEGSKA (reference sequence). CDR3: CSALFSGGQETQYF. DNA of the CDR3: TGCAGTGCTCTTTTTAGCGGGGGCCAAGAGACCCAGTACTTC.